This T cell receptor beta chain originates from a study of beta chain features in type 1 diabetes (dated by TCRdb to between 2018 and 2020). As for the study more broadly: Patients and healthy donors did not differ in mean age, gender distribution, total cell number or subset yield. A total of roughly 100 million sorted cells were examined across all samples, and the number of cells per subset was strongly correlated with RNA yield. In the study, TCRB repertoires of sorted circulating CD4+ T cell subsets from recently diagnosed type 1 diabetes patients were compared with those of matched healthy donors. Regulatory and stem cell-like memory subsets were obtained from only 8 patients and roughly 8 healthy donors, while naive and central memory subsets were obtained from all 30 or so donors. The study at large found these results: Type 1 diabetes patients showed a moderate but significant shortening of TCRB CDR3 length in all four CD4+ subsets. Because cDNA rather than genomic DNA was sequenced, highly expressing activated cells could have been over-represented, although no difference in activation and CD3 levels was found between groups. Naive, central memory and regulatory TCRB repertoires appeared to be more alike among patients than among healthy donors. Fewer insertions and more nucleotide deletions at VDJ recombination sites were observed in patients with type 1 diabetes, implying thymic rearrangement abnormalities. Because small numbers of individuals were included in the HLA sub-analyses, any influence of HLA type on TCRB rearrangement was left unresolved. PCR may preferentially amplify shorter templates, but because patient and control samples were amplified and corrected together, any resulting skew would affect both groups equally.

V is cut by 6 bases and J by 8 bases, and the space between the germline ends is 16 bases. The germline V gene supplies CDR1 MGHRA and CDR2 YSYEKL. There are 14 amino acids in the CDR3, from cysteine to phenylalanine inclusive. Just the 42-base CDR3 DNA is kept, in frame starting at base 1. All of the isolated RNA was reverse transcribed with the High Capacity cDNA Reverse Transcription Kit, so expressed TCRB transcripts were sequenced. Deep immunoSEQ sequencing was applied to naive, central memory and regulatory T cell samples, giving an average of roughly 3.3 million total reads per sample. After sorted cells were lysed in RLT buffer, RNA was extracted with DNase-treated RNeasy Micro or Mini kits, with the choice depending on cell number. Each cell subset was processed on its own to prevent cross-contamination, while patient and healthy donor samples were processed together. The immunoSEQ multiplex PCR was used to amplify TCRB sequences from cDNA, generating 87-bp fragments that spanned the CDR3 region. Amplicons were sequenced on the Illumina HiSeq platform. In the source study's methods: Synthetic template baselines were used to correct PCR bias computationally, reads within Hamming distance 2 were collapsed together, and singletons that could not be merged were discarded. Reads were aligned to IMGT to assign V, D and J genes, CDR3 length, and insertions or deletions at six rearrangement sites. Clonotype counts were normalized to sorted cell number within each subset before computing true diversity and Gini coefficients with the tcR R package. The overlap coefficient, calculated on TCRB nucleotide sequences, was used to measure repertoire sharing. TCRdb took over this immuneACCESS table, retaining in-frame rearrangements with V and J assigned. Such tables are incomplete; in checked studies, under half of the missing clones stem from an unresolved V gene, and the remainder is unexplained. V, J and clone size were drawn from that table, and D and trimming were deduced from the DNA. This sample has about 390,000 clones in its table, and around 10% of those were observed once. Less than 0.65% of the sample is taken by the ten largest.

This clone came up a few times. Its specific antigen is unknown. No base quality values were provided; no much bigger clone lies one nucleotide off. A single peripheral blood draw of around 100 mL on average was collected from each donor into heparinised tubes. A BD FACSAria II and a panel including CD45RO, CCR7, CD25, CD127, CD95 and CD27 were used to sort naive, central memory, regulatory and stem cell-like memory CD4+ T cells. Every sorted population had a purity above 95%. PBMCs were isolated immediately by Lymphoprep density gradient centrifugation and stained directly without culture. Samples were stained and sorted in pairs, with one healthy donor and one patient per experiment, so that batch effects were minimized.

This receptor chain uses TRBV4-1 and TRBJ1-4; TRBD1 is possibly the D segment (5 matching bases). The receptor comes from a young man with type 1 diabetes. Sequencing input: central memory CD4+ T cells from blood. The nucleotide sequence is given as TGCGCCAGCAGGGCCGGGGGTTCGAGAGAAAAACTGTTTTTT. This translates into CASRAGGSREKLFF.